This T cell receptor beta chain was sequenced during a study of T-cell reconstitution after alpha-beta-depleted transplantation in children. Germline V gene sequence: CDR1 SGHRS, CDR2 YFSETQ. This CDR3 contains 15 residues. The ends were cut back, 4 bases at V and 1 base at J, with 14 bases in the middle. The TCRbeta library incorporated unique molecular identifiers. TCRdb independently ran MiXCR on the PCR reads; one entry per CDR3 protein. The table lists roughly 570,000 distinct CDR3 sequences, about a quarter of them singletons. As regards this clonotype: The antigen is undetermined.

Points from the study as a whole: T-cell numbers and diversity one year post-transplant derived largely from freshly generated T cells. Some patients owed their high day-60 TCRbeta diversity to surviving recipient T cells and thymic progenitors. Reportedly, only several hundred clones from non-depleted graft cells drove alpha-beta T-cell counts at about two months.

This specimen was PBMCs, taken before TCRalphabeta/CD19-depleted stem cell transplant. This receptor was taken from a boy under three years old with Wiskott-Aldrich syndrome, due to receive a stem cell transplant. The chain uses TRBV5-1 and TRBJ1-1; maybe TRBD1 (5 bases). CDR3 sequence reads: CASSVLGVGNTEAFF. For the CDR3, the DNA is TGCGCCAGCAGCGTGCTAGGGGTGGGGAACACTGAAGCTTTCTTT.